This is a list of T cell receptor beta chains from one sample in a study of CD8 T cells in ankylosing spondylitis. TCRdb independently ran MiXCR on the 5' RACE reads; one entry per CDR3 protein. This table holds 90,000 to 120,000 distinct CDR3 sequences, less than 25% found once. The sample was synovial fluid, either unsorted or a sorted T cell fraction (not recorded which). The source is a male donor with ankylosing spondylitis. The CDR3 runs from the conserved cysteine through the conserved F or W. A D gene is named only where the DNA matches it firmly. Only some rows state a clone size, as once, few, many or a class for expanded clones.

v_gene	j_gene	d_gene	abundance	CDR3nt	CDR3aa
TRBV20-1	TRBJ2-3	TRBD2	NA	TGCAGTGCTGGGCTGGCGGGAGTCACAGATACGCAGTATTTT	CSAGLAGVTDTQYF
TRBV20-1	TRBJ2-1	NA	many	TGCAGTGTCGTAGGAGGTAGGGTAGGTAATGAGCAGTTCTTC	CSVVGGRVGNEQFF
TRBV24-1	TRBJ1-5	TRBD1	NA	TGTGCCACCAGTGATTCAGACAGGGGGTCTCAGCCCCAGCATTTT	CATSDSDRGSQPQHF
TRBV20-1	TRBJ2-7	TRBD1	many	TGCAGTGCGTCTAGGACAGGGATGGTCGAGCAGTACTTC	CSASRTGMVEQYF
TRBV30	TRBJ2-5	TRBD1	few	TGTGCCTGGACCATAAGCGGGACAGGGGAGACCCAGTACTTC	CAWTISGTGETQYF
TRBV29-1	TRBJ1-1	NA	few	TGCAGCGTTGAAGATTTGAAGAGGGAATTGCTGCACACTGAAGCTTTCTTT	CSVEDLKRELLHTEAFF
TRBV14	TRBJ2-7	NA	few	TGTGCCAGCAGCCGAGACCAATTCTACGAGCAGTACTTC	CASSRDQFYEQYF
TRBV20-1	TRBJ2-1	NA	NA	TGCAGTGCTAGCACCACACAGGGAGGGAGGACAAATGAGCAGTTCTTC	CSASTTQGGRTNEQFF
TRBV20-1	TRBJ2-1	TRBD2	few	TGCAGTGCTCGGGGACTAGCGGGAGTCAATGAGCAGTTCTTC	CSARGLAGVNEQFF
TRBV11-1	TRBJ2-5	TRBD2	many	TGTGCCAGCAGCCCGCGGACTAGCGGGAGAGCTTACCAAGAGACCCAGTACTTC	CASSPRTSGRAYQETQYF
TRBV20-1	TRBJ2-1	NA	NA	TGCAGTGCTAGCGAAAGAACGTCGAAGAATGAGCAGTTCTTC	CSASERTSKNEQFF
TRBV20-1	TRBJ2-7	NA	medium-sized	TGCAGTGCCTGGGACCAGTTCGAGCAGTACTTC	CSAWDQFEQYF
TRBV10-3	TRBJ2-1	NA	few	TGTGCCATCAGTGAGAGTGGGGGAGTTGGCTCCTACAATGAGCAGTTCTTC	CAISESGGVGSYNEQFF
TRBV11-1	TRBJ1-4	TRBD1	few	TGTGCCAGCAGCCATCCGGGACAGGCCTATGAAAAACTGTTTTTT	CASSHPGQAYEKLFF
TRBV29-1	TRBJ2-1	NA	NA	TGCAGCGTTCTAGTTGCTAGCCGGAACAATGAGCAGTTCTTC	CSVLVASRNNEQFF
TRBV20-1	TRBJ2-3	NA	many	TGCAGCCAAGGGAGGAGGGGGCAGACAGATACGCAGTATTTT	CSQGRRGQTDTQYF
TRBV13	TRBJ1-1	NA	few	TGTGCCAGCAGGTATGGAAGCCCGAATTTGAACACTGAAGCTTTCTTT	CASRYGSPNLNTEAFF
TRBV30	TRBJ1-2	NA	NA	TGTGCCTGGAGCCCCGAAGGGGAGAGGTATGGCTACACCTTC	CAWSPEGERYGYTF
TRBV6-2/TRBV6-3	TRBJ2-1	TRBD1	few	TGTGCCAGCAAAGGACAGGGGGCATATGAGCAGTTCTTC	CASKGQGAYEQFF
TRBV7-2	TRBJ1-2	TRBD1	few	TGTGCCAGCAGCGCTCCTGACAGGGGTTACTATGGCTACACCTTC	CASSAPDRGYYGYTF
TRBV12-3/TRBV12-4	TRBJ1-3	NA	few	TGTGCCAGCAGTTCAGTAAGGGGCTCTGGAAACACCATATATTTT	CASSSVRGSGNTIYF
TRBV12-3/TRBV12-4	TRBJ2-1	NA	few	TGTGCCAGCAGACCCTGGGGGGCCAATGAGCAGTTCTTC	CASRPWGANEQFF
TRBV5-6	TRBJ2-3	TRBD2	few	TGTGCCAGCAGCTTGGCCCTAGCGGGAGTGATAGATACGCAGTATTTT	CASSLALAGVIDTQYF
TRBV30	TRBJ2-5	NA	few	TGTGCCTGGAGTTTTAGCGCCCAAGAGACCCAGTACTTC	CAWSFSAQETQYF
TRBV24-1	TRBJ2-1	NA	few	TGTGCCACCAGTGATTTGCAGGGTGGTATTGAGCAGTTCTTC	CATSDLQGGIEQFF
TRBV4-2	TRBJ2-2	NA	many	TGTGCCAGCAGCCAAGTCGTAGCGGACACCGGGGAGCTGTTTTTT	CASSQVVADTGELFF
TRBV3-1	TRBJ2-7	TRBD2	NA	TGTGCCAGCAGCCCGCGGGAGTCTAGAAACGAGCAGTACTTC	CASSPRESRNEQYF
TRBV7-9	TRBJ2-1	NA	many	TGTGCCAGCAGCCTAACGTCGGGTGAGCAGTTCTTC	CASSLTSGEQFF
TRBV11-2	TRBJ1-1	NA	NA	TGTGCCAGCAGCTCACCGACAGGCGGGGCGGGGAGGACTGAAGCTTTCTTT	CASSSPTGGAGRTEAFF
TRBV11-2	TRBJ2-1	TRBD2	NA	TGTGCCAGCCGCCAGGGTAGCGGGACGCCTTCCTACAATGAGCAGTTCTTC	CASRQGSGTPSYNEQFF
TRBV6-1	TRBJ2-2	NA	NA	TGTGCCAGCAGGAGAACAGAGAACCCCTCCACCGGGGAGCTGTTTTTT	CASRRTENPSTGELFF
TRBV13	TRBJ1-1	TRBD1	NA	TGTGCCAGCAGCGTGGGGACAGGGGGTATTCGGTACACTGAAGCTTTCTTT	CASSVGTGGIRYTEAFF
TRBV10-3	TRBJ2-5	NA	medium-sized	TGTGCCATCAGGGACCTGTACCAAGAGACCCAGTACTTC	CAIRDLYQETQYF
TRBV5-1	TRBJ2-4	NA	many	TGCGCCAGCAGCTTGGTGAAGGGGGGCGAAGGCAAAAACATTCAGTACTTC	CASSLVKGGEGKNIQYF
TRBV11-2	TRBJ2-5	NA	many	TGTGCCAGCAGCTTACAGGGGTTCCAAGAGACCCAGTACTTC	CASSLQGFQETQYF
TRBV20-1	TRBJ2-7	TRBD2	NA	TGCAGTGCTAGAGATAGGAACCCATGGCGGGAGTTCTTATACGAGCAGTACTTC	CSARDRNPWREFLYEQYF
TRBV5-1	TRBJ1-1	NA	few	TGCGCCAGCAGCCCCGGGGCTCTGGGGGGCACTGAAGCTTTCTTT	CASSPGALGGTEAFF
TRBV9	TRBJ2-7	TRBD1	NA	TGTGCCAGCAGCCCTCGGACAGGTAGCTCCTACGAGCAGTACTTC	CASSPRTGSSYEQYF
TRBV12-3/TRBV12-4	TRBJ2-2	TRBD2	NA	TGTGCCAGCAGCCCCTGGGCGGGAGGCAACACCGGGGAGCTGTTTTTT	CASSPWAGGNTGELFF
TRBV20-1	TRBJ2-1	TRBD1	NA	TGCAGTGCTCCGGGACAGGCCAATGAGCAGTTCTTC	CSAPGQANEQFF